These 26 T cell receptor beta chains originate from one sample sequenced in a study of blood T cell repertoires in COVID-19. Produced via immunoSEQ multiplex PCR; TCRdb's table is partial and in-frame only. The data hold 210,000 or so clones, with nearly 90% observed a single time. The sample consisted of PBMCs or T cells enriched from blood (not recorded which). These receptors were taken from a man aged 25-45 years who had recovered from COVID-19.

This CDR3 is CASSLSPGQGSGTLTSYEQYF. CDR3 nucleotides: TGTGCCAGCAGCCTTTCGCCGGGACAGGGTTCCGGGACTCTCACCTCCTACGAGCAGTACTTC. V gene TRBV3-1 (or the pseudogene TRBV3-2) combines with J gene TRBJ2-7; 9 nucleotides match TRBD1. Germline loops: CDR1 LGHDT, CDR2 YNNKEL (reference sequence). The trim removed 4 bases at V and 0 bases at J, leaving 22 bases unmatched. This CDR3 is built from 21 residues.

This chain uses TRBV4-2 with TRBJ2-5; D is uncertain. CDR3 size: 14 residues. V shed 1 base and J shed 5 bases, with 11 bases lying between them. The germline V gene has CDR1 LGHNA and CDR2 YNFKEQ. CDR3 sequence: CASSQARHGETQYF. The DNA for the CDR3 is TGTGCCAGCAGCCAAGCCCGACATGGGGAGACCCAGTACTTC.

This chain joins TRBV6-5 and TRBJ1-6, with D hard to call. The CDR3 loop spans 14 amino acids. V was shortened by 5 bases and J by 0 bases, with 5 bases between the two germline ends. Germline V gives CDR1 MNHEY, CDR2 SVGAGI. As DNA, the CDR3 is TGTGCCAGCAGTCGGGACTCCTATAATTCACCCCTCCACTTT. Translated: CASSRDSYNSPLHF.

The genes are TRBV7-9 and TRBJ2-1; 7 bases are a match to TRBD1. This CDR3 spans 19 amino acids. The germline V gene encodes CDR1 SEHNR and CDR2 FQNEAQ (reference sequence). V trimming: 0 bases; J trimming: 8 bases; junction bases outside the gene matches: 19. The CDR3 loop is CASSLAGSKGGHLIYEQFF. As DNA, the CDR3 is TGTGCCAGCAGCTTAGCGGGTTCAAAAGGGGGCCACCTCATTTATGAGCAGTTCTTC.

V is TRBV30 and J is TRBJ2-2; D perhaps matches TRBD1 (6 bases). The CDR3 loop spans 13 amino acids. In germline, CDR1 is GTSNPN, CDR2 SVGIG (reference sequence). Trimming removed 8 bases at V and 3 bases at J, with 13 bases between. The CDR3 DNA is TGTGCCCTACTACAGGGATACACCGGGGAGCTGTTTTTT. Amino acid sequence: CALLQGYTGELFF.

The chain joins TRBV25-1 to TRBJ2-1, with D hard to call. V lost 6 bases and J 11 bases, leaving 11 bases between the germline ends. The CDR3 has 11 amino acids. Germline assignment: CDR1 MGHDK and CDR2 SYGVNS. The CDR3 spells CASSTAYKQFF. CDR3 coding DNA: TGTGCCAGCAGCACAGCTTACAAGCAGTTCTTC.

The chain combines TRBV5-1 with TRBJ2-3; D not certain. The V end was cut by 6 bases, the J end by 1 base, with 12 bases between. Germline lookup yields CDR1 SGHRS and CDR2 YFSETQ. CDR3 length: 14 residues. CDR3 bases: TGCGCCAGCATCCGAGACCTAGGCACAGATACGCAGTATTTT. Translating it yields CASIRDLGTDTQYF.

V gene TRBV29-1 combines with J gene TRBJ2-1, with D tentatively TRBD1 (6 bases). Trimming took off 0 bases at V and 0 bases at J, with 9 bases between the two ends. CDR3 size: 15 residues. Germline values: CDR1 SQVTM, CDR2 ANQGSEA. CDR3 region: CSVEEDSSSYNEQFF. The CDR3 coding sequence is TGCAGCGTTGAAGAGGACAGTTCCTCCTACAATGAGCAGTTCTTC.

This chain uses TRBV30 with TRBJ2-7, with D perhaps matching TRBD2 (7 bases). V dropped 0 bases and J dropped 11 bases, with 23 bases sitting between them. Germline V gene data show CDR1 as GTSNPN and CDR2 as SVGIG (reference sequence). CDR3 length: 15 residues. The CDR3: CAWSVQRSRGRLKYF. CDR3 in DNA: TGTGCCTGGAGTGTACAAAGGTCGCGGGGGCGGCTCAAGTACTTC.

Only a few counts were recorded for this clone. The rearrangement joins TRBV5-1 to TRBJ2-3; 7 bases align to TRBD2. V lost 2 bases and J lost 2; bases outside the gene matches: 8. The CDR3 consists of 16 residues. The germline gives CDR1 SGHRS, CDR2 YFSETQ. CDR3 in amino acids: CASSFSRLAVTDTQYF. The CDR3 DNA reads as TGCGCCAGCAGCTTTAGTCGGCTAGCGGTCACAGATACGCAGTATTTT.

The rearrangement joins TRBV5-4 to TRBJ2-7; a possible D gene is TRBD2 (6 bases). Looked up from germline, CDR1 is SGHNT and CDR2 is YYREEE (reference sequence). Trimming shortened V by 3 bases and J by 4 bases, and 11 bases separated the two germline ends. The CDR3 has 13 residues. DNA for the CDR3: TGTGCCAGCAGCTCTGGGGCGGGGTACGAGCAGTACTTC. Translating it yields CASSSGAGYEQYF.

This chain uses TRBV6-5 with TRBJ1-2; 8 nucleotides match TRBD1. V lost 5 bases to trimming and J lost 8 bases; unmatched junction nucleotides: 10. This CDR3 is built from 14 residues. The germline gives CDR1 MNHEY, CDR2 SVGAGI. The CDR3 DNA sequence: TGTGCCAGCAGTCCAGAGTGGACAGGGAAAGGCTACACCTTC. Protein sequence: CASSPEWTGKGYTF.

This chain links TRBV20-1 with TRBJ1-2; 7 nucleotides align to TRBD1. Per germline, CDR1 DFQATT and CDR2 SNEGSKA (reference sequence). Trimming removed 1 base from V and 9 bases from J; junction bases left unmatched: 2. This CDR3 contains 11 residues. CDR3 sequence: CSARATGSYTF. The CDR3 DNA sequence: TGCAGTGCTAGAGCGACAGGGAGCTACACCTTC.

The count of this clone is one. This chain links TRBV4-2 with TRBJ2-3; 15 positions match TRBD2. V was clipped by 4 bases and J by 0 bases; unmatched bases: 5. The CDR3 has 18 residues. Germline V gives CDR1 LGHNA, CDR2 YNFKEQ. This chain's CDR3 is CASSPRTSGGASTDTQYF. As DNA, the CDR3 is TGTGCCAGCAGCCCGCGGACTAGCGGGGGGGCAAGCACAGATACGCAGTATTTT.

This clone was picked up a small number of times. V is TRBV10-3 and J is TRBJ1-5; D remains unclear. The ends were cut back, 1 base at V and 3 bases at J, with 13 bases in the middle. Germline CDR1 ENHRY, CDR2 SYGVKD. The CDR3 covers 16 residues. Here the CDR3 reads CAISEWETTPNQPQHF. The CDR3 nucleotides read TGTGCCATCAGTGAGTGGGAGACAACCCCCAATCAGCCCCAGCATTTT.

The CDR3 sequence is CACKIAGGYNEQFF. The CDR3 DNA reads as TGTGCCTGCAAAATAGCGGGGGGATACAATGAGCAGTTCTTC. The rearrangement uses TRBV13 and TRBJ2-1, with 10 bases lining up with TRBD2. The germline V gene has CDR1 PRHDT and CDR2 FYEKMQ (reference sequence). Trimming cost V 11 bases and J 4 bases; bases outside gene matches: 8. CDR3 size: 14 residues.

This clone has just one count. The chain links TRBV27 to TRBJ1-1, with 8 bases fitting TRBD1. The J segment lost 1 base and the V segment lost 3 bases, leaving 4 bases of the junction unmatched. The CDR3 has 15 amino acids. Germline CDR1 and CDR2: MNHEY and SMNVEV (reference sequence). CDR3 DNA: TGTGCCAGCAGTTTTTGGGGGACAGGGAACACTGAAGCTTTCTTT. Its protein product is CASSFWGTGNTEAFF.

The chain joins TRBV27 to TRBJ1-2; 8 bases agree with TRBD1. Germline V gene sequence: CDR1 MNHEY, CDR2 SMNVEV (reference sequence). The CDR3 is 12 residues long. V lost 6 bases, J lost 6 bases, and 3 bases stayed unmatched. CDR3 loop: CASSDRGHGYTF. Here the CDR3 DNA reads TGTGCCAGCAGCGACAGGGGACATGGCTACACCTTC.

The chain employs TRBV29-1 and TRBJ2-7; 8 nucleotides agree with TRBD2. Germline trimming cut 5 bases from V and 1 base from J; bases unmatched to any gene: 4. In germline, CDR1 is SQVTM, CDR2 ANQGSEA. The CDR3 contains 13 residues. The CDR3 loop is CSVPSGSSYEQYF. CDR3 bases: TGCAGCGTTCCGAGCGGGAGTTCCTACGAGCAGTACTTC.

The chain carries TRBV19 and TRBJ1-1; D call uncertain. Trimming took off 8 bases at V and 2 bases at J, with 6 bases between the two ends. The germline V gene has CDR1 LNHDA and CDR2 SQIVND (reference sequence). The length of the CDR3 is 11 residues. Here the CDR3 reads CASGRNTEAFF. The CDR3 DNA reads TGTGCCAGTGGCAGAAACACTGAAGCTTTCTTT. The full variable domain, in which reference TRBV19 and TRBJ1-1 provide the parts outside the CDR3, is DGGITQSPKYLFRKEGQNVTLSCEQNLNHDAMYWYRQDPGQGLRLIYYSQIVNDFQKGDIAEGYSVSREKKESFPLTVTSAQKNPTAFYLCASGRNTEAFFGQGTRLTVV.

In its sample, this clone was seen once. This rearrangement joins TRBV28 to TRBJ1-2; perhaps TRBD1 as D (6 bases). Trimming removed 7 bases at V and 4 bases at J, with 13 bases between. This CDR3 is built from 13 residues. CDR1 MDHEN and CDR2 SYDVKM come from the germline V gene. The CDR3 region is CASTDSNFYGYTF. CDR3 sequence (DNA): TGTGCCAGCACGGACAGCAACTTCTATGGCTACACCTTC.

The chain combines TRBV2 with TRBJ2-6; 8 bases line up with TRBD1. This CDR3 contains 18 residues. CDR1 and CDR2 (germline): SNHLY, FYNNEI. V lost 7 bases and J lost 0; bases outside the gene matches: 11. CDR3: CASTRTGGHNSGANVLTF. In DNA form, the CDR3 reads TGTGCCAGCACTAGAACAGGGGGACATAACTCTGGGGCCAACGTCCTGACTTTC.

The chain couples TRBV29-1 to TRBJ2-7; tentative D call: TRBD1 (6 bases). This CDR3 has 11 residues. Looked up from germline, CDR1 is SQVTM and CDR2 is ANQGSEA. V was pared by 7 bases and J by 4 bases, with 11 bases between. As DNA, the CDR3 is TGCAGCGCCCTACAGGGTTACGAGCAGTACTTC. Its translation: CSALQGYEQYF.

This rearrangement joins TRBV6-4 to TRBJ2-3; weak D call: TRBD2 (5 bases). The CDR3 is 14 residues long. Trimming left V 1 base short and J 4 bases short, with 9 bases between. The germline V gene encodes CDR1 MRHNA and CDR2 SNTAGT. CDR3 region: CASSDLGSADTQYF. In nucleotides, the CDR3 is TGTGCCAGCAGTGACTTAGGTAGCGCAGATACGCAGTATTTT.

This clone was recorded a few times. The chain joins TRBV9 to TRBJ1-3; D gene unclear. Deletions cut 0 bases from V and 0 bases from J, with 10 bases between. Per germline, CDR1 SGDLS and CDR2 YYNGEE. The CDR3 length is 16 residues. The CDR3 nucleotides are TGTGCCAGCAGCGTAGGGGCCGAGTACTCTGGAAACACCATATATTTT. Translating it yields CASSVGAEYSGNTIYF.

The chain has TRBV7-8 and TRBJ1-2; TRBD1 matches 7 bases. CDR1 SGHVS and CDR2 FQNEAQ come from the germline V gene. There are 16 residues in the CDR3. After removal of 5 bases from V and 1 base from J, the junction contained 10 bases not matched to a gene. The CDR3 DNA is TGTGCCAGCAGCCCCACCGGGACAGAGTATAACTATGGCTACACCTTC. Its protein product is CASSPTGTEYNYGYTF.